This T cell receptor beta chain originates from a study of shared clonotypes between healthy human individuals. Profiling relied on immunoSEQ multiplex PCR, and the TCRdb table lists in-frame clones only, not all of them. The data show over a million clones, with 95% to 97% seen just once and roughly 1.2% held by the top ten. The V gene's germline CDR1 is KGHSH and CDR2 LQKENI. The CDR3 is 15 amino acids. Trimming removed 2 bases at V and 0 bases at J, with 8 bases between. Sample: naive CD4+ T cells sorted from blood. The subset here: CD45RA+ positively selected. The chain couples TRBV18 to TRBJ1-5; D not resolved. The clonotype was recovered from a man aged 25 to 45 in good health. In nucleotides, the CDR3 is TGTGCCAGCTCACCATCAAGGGATAGCAATCAGCCCCAGCATTTT. This encodes CASSPSRDSNQPQHF.